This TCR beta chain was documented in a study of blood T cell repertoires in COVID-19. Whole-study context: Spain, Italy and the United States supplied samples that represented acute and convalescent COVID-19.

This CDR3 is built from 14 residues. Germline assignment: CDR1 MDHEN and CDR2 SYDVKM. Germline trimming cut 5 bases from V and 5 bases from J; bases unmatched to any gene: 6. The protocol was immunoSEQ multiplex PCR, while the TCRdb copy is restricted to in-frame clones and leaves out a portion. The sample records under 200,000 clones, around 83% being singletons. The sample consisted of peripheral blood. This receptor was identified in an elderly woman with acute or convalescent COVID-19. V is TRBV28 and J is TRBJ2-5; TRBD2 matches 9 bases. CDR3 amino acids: CASSSSGSLETQYF. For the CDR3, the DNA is TGTGCCAGCAGTAGTAGCGGGAGCTTGGAGACCCAGTACTTC.